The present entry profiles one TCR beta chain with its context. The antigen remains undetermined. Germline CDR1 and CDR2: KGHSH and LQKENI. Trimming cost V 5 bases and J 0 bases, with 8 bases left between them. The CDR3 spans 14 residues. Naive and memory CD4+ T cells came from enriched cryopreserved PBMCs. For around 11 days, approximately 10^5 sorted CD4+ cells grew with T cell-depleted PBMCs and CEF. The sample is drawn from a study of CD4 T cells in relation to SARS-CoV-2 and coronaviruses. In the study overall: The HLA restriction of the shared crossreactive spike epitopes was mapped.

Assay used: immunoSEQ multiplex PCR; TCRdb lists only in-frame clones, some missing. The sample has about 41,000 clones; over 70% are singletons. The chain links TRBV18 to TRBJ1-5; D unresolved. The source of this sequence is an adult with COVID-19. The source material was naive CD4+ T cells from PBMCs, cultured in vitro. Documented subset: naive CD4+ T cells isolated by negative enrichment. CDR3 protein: CASSAADSNQPQHF. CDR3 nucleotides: TGTGCCAGCTCAGCAGCGGATAGCAATCAGCCCCAGCATTTT.